The clone carrying this T cell receptor (beta chain) was seen a handful of times. The trim removed 4 bases at V and 5 bases at J, leaving 5 bases unmatched. The CDR3 runs 14 residues. Germline V lookup: CDR1 MGHRA, CDR2 YSYEKL. Treatment of the sample: randomized to nivolumab then ipilimumab (arm A) or the reverse (arm B). DNA-damaging chemotherapy had not been given to any patient beforehand. From thawed PBMCs, live CD3+CD8+ cells negative for CD19 and CD56 were sorted. Profiled with immunoSEQ multiplex PCR; TCRdb holds only in-frame clones, not every one. The sample consists of 8,500 to 10,000 clones, roughly 78% of them appearing once. The source of the sample is a study of sequential checkpoint blockade in melanoma. Whole-study context: Randomization was 1:1 between first-line nivolumab→ipilimumab and ipilimumab→nivolumab. Each arm's sequence ended with maintenance nivolumab.

This TCR was recovered from a human donor with melanoma. The material sequenced was CD8+ T cells sorted from blood (inferred from file names), taken from a patient given nivolumab and ipilimumab in sequence. This chain links TRBV4-1 with TRBJ1-5, with 7 bases that match TRBD1. CDR3 amino acids: CASSLNRGYQPQHF. The CDR3 coding sequence is TGCGCCAGCAGCCTTAACAGGGGCTATCAGCCCCAGCATTTT.